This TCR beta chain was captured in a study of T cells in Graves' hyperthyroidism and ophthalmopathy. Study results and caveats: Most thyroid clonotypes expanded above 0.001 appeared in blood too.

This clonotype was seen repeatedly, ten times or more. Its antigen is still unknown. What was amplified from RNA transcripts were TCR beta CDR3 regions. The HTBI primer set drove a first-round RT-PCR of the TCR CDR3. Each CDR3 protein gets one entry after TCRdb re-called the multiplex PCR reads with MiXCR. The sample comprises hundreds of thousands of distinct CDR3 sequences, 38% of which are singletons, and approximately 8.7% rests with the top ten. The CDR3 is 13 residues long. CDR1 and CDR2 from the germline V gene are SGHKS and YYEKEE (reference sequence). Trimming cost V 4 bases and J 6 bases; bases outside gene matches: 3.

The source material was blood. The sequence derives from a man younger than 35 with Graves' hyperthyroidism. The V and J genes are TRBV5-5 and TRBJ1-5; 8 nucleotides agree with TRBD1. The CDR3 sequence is CASSPTGAQPQHF. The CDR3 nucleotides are TGTGCCAGCAGCCCGACAGGGGCTCAGCCCCAGCATTTT. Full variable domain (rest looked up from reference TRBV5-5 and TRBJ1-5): DAGVTQSPTHLIKTRGQQVTLRCSPISGHKSVSWYQQVLGQGPQFIFQYYEKEERGRGNFPDRFSARQFPNYSSELNVNALLLGDSALYLCASSPTGAQPQHFGDGTRLSIL.